This passage covers 16 T cell receptor beta chains from one sample sequenced in a study of regulatory T cells. Study results and caveats: Hydrophobic residues at CDR3 positions 6 and 7 were enriched in conventional CD4+ T cells of CD3G-deficient patients.

For these TCRs, the target antigens are not known. Primers: 52 TRBV forward and 13 TRBJ reverse. Using immunoSEQ multiplex PCR, the repertoire was profiled, and TCRdb retains in-frame clones only, with some absent. Of some 31,000 clones in the sample, about 93% were seen once. The sequenced material came from conventional CD4+ T cells sorted from blood. These receptors originate from a child younger than 10 with CD3G deficiency.

The CDR3 here is CASSTTTSGRSPINEQFF. CDR3 coding DNA: TGTGCCAGTAGTACCACGACTAGCGGGAGGTCCCCAATAAATGAGCAGTTCTTC. The chain employs TRBV19 and TRBJ2-1; 13 nucleotides line up with TRBD2. Trimming removed 4 bases from V and 7 bases from J; junction bases left unmatched: 13. The CDR3 consists of 18 residues. Germline-derived CDR1 and CDR2 are LNHDA and SQIVND (reference sequence).

The V call is TRBV28, the J call TRBJ2-1; no reliable D call. There are 13 residues in the CDR3. The V gene lost 6 bases and the J gene lost 3 bases, with 9 bases spanning the gap. Germline CDR1 MDHEN, CDR2 SYDVKM. CDR3 bases: TGTGCCAGCAGCTCACACCACTACAATGAGCAGTTCTTC. Its translation: CASSSHHYNEQFF.

The V gene is TRBV28, the J gene TRBJ1-5; TRBD1 matches 10 bases. Germline CDR1 is MDHEN and CDR2 is SYDVKM. This CDR3 has 14 amino acids. With 5 bases clipped from V and 4 bases from J, the junction kept 2 bases outside the gene matches. DNA for the CDR3: TGTGCCAGCAGTGGGACAGGGGTAAATCAGCCCCAGCATTTT. Protein: CASSGTGVNQPQHF.

The J gene is TRBJ1-1, the V gene TRBV6-1, with a tentative D call TRBD1 (5 bases). Germline V gene sequence: CDR1 MNHNS, CDR2 SASEGT. V was cut by 4 bases and J by 1 base, with 13 bases left in between. This CDR3 region has 15 residues. The CDR3 sequence is CASSGGTVGNTEAFF. CDR3 DNA: TGTGCCAGCAGTGGGGGGACGGTGGGGAACACTGAAGCTTTCTTT.

V usage is TRBV9 and J usage is TRBJ2-1; 11 positions agree with TRBD2. This CDR3 comprises 14 residues. V dropped 3 bases and J dropped 6; count of bases not matched to a gene: 2. Germline CDR1 SGDLS, CDR2 YYNGEE. The CDR3 DNA reads TGTGCCAGCAGCGCGGGACTAGCGGCCAATGAGCAGTTCTTC. Translated, it gives CASSAGLAANEQFF.

The gene calls are TRBV6-1 and TRBJ2-1; 15 positions match TRBD2. Germline CDR1 is MNHNS and CDR2 is SASEGT. V lost 3 bases to trimming and J lost 4 bases; unmatched junction nucleotides: 4. The CDR3 spans 17 residues. The CDR3 loop is CASSDPGLAGGYNEQFF. In nucleotides, the CDR3 is TGTGCCAGCAGTGATCCCGGACTAGCGGGAGGGTACAATGAGCAGTTCTTC.

The chain links TRBV7-9 to TRBJ2-3; D remains ambiguous. The germline gives CDR1 SEHNR, CDR2 FQNEAQ (reference sequence). The V end was cut by 5 bases, the J end by 3 bases, with 15 bases between. The CDR3 contains 15 residues. The CDR3 spells CASSRSTRGTDTQYF. The CDR3 nucleotides read TGTGCCAGCAGCCGCTCTACCAGAGGAACAGATACGCAGTATTTT.

This clone was recorded once. The chain combines TRBV5-1 with TRBJ2-2, with D hard to call. The germline gives CDR1 SGHRS, CDR2 YFSETQ. The CDR3 totals 13 residues. Trimming removed 7 bases from V and 3 bases from J, with 10 bases in between. DNA for the CDR3: TGCGCCAGCGGGCCCGGGTACACCGGGGAGCTGTTTTTT. It codes for CASGPGYTGELFF.

The chain uses TRBV6-1 and TRBJ1-1, with D possibly matching TRBD1 (5 bases). Germline-derived CDR1 and CDR2 are MNHNS and SASEGT. The CDR3 is 12 residues long. Trimming removed 6 bases at V and 4 bases at J, with 9 bases between. The CDR3 spells CASRGPLTEAFF. The CDR3 DNA reads TGTGCCAGCAGGGGACCCCTCACTGAAGCTTTCTTT.

The genes are TRBV7-2 and TRBJ2-1; D is perhaps TRBD1 or TRBD2 (5 bases each). The germline V gene encodes CDR1 SGHTA and CDR2 FQGNSA. V lost 3 bases to trimming and J lost 13 bases, with 16 bases between them. This CDR3 comprises 13 residues. The CDR3 nucleotides read TGTGCCAGCAGCTTTACGGGCCGTGGGGGTCAGTTCTTC. Amino acid sequence: CASSFTGRGGQFF.

The chain uses TRBV11-2 and TRBJ1-1; no reliable D call. The germline V gene encodes CDR1 SGHAT and CDR2 FQNNGV. The V and J ends lost 1 base and 5 bases respectively, with 8 bases between them. This CDR3 region has 13 residues. CDR3: CASSLGLRTEAFF. The CDR3 DNA reads as TGTGCCAGCAGCTTAGGCCTCCGTACTGAAGCTTTCTTT.

This sequence joins TRBV7-9 and TRBJ2-1; D is undetermined. The V end was cut by 1 base, the J end by 0 bases, with 13 bases between. Germline V gene data show CDR1 as SEHNR and CDR2 as FQNEAQ (reference sequence). The CDR3 runs to 17 residues. In DNA, the CDR3 is TGTGCCAGCAGCTTAGGGTCCGTTTCAAGCTCCTACAATGAGCAGTTCTTC. It encodes CASSLGSVSSSYNEQFF.

The J gene is TRBJ2-7, the V gene TRBV6-1, with 8 bases matching TRBD2. Losses at the gene ends were 1 base for V and 4 bases for J; bases not matched to a gene: 3. The CDR3 loop spans 14 amino acids. Germline CDR1 is MNHNS and CDR2 is SASEGT. The CDR3 DNA reads as TGTGCCAGCAGTGAAGGGCTAGCGGGTTACGAGCAGTACTTC. As protein: CASSEGLAGYEQYF.

The genes are TRBV10-2 and TRBJ2-2; no reliable D call. The CDR3 spans 15 residues. V lost 2 bases to trimming and J lost 6 bases, with 13 bases between them. Germline V lookup: CDR1 WSHSY, CDR2 SAAADI. Here the CDR3 reads CASSENGPGAGELFF. Written as DNA, the CDR3 is TGCGCCAGCAGTGAGAACGGCCCGGGCGCCGGGGAGCTGTTTTTT.

CDR3 in amino acids: CASSSGLAPDTQYF. The CDR3 nucleotides read TGTGCCAGCAGTTCGGGACTAGCCCCAGATACGCAGTATTTT. V gene TRBV28 combines with J gene TRBJ2-3; 9 positions match TRBD2. Per germline, CDR1 MDHEN and CDR2 SYDVKM. The CDR3 runs 14 residues. V shed 4 bases and J 4 bases; nucleotides not matched to a gene: 3.

The chain combines TRBV7-9 with TRBJ2-1; D uncertain. V lost 5 bases to trimming and J lost 2 bases, with 10 bases between them. The germline V gene has CDR1 SEHNR and CDR2 FQNEAQ (reference sequence). The CDR3 is 14 residues long. This chain's CDR3 is CASSRTATYNEQFF. CDR3 sequence (DNA): TGTGCCAGCAGCCGCACCGCCACCTACAATGAGCAGTTCTTC.